Each of the 5 T cell receptor beta chains below was sequenced from the same sample in a study of tissue T cells after allogeneic stem cell transplantation. The data were produced by immunoSEQ multiplex PCR, yet TCRdb's version contains in-frame clones alone and is incomplete. The sample gives over 8,500 clones, 40% to 45% of which show up once; under 1.5% is in the top ten. Documented time point: mouse harvest day 7 after allogeneic transplant. Tail vein injection delivered 10^7 T-cell-depleted bone marrow cells and 10^6 splenic CD5+ T cells. The sequencing sample was made of skin. The receptors were gathered from a female BALB/c mouse given C57BL/6 T cells with graft-versus-host disease after an allogeneic hematopoietic cell transplant.

Points on this clone: These gene names are mouse names. From the germline J gene comes the end of the CDR3, since the read stops 1 residue before it. The rearrangement links TRBV26 to TRBJ2-1, with 12 bases aligning to TRBD2. CDR1 is KGHPV, CDR2 FQNQEV, per germline (reference sequence). This CDR3 has 17 residues. J lost 3 bases, V lost 1 base, and 4 bases had no gene match. The CDR3 here is CASSLWGLGGPYAEQFF. CDR3 bases read: TGTGCCAGCAGTCTGTGGGGACTGGGGGGCCCCTATGCTGAGCAGTTC. The full variable domain, completed using reference TRBV26 and TRBJ2-1, is NSKVIQTPRYLVKGQGQKAKMRCIPEKGHPVVFWYQQNKNNEFKFLINFQNQEVLQQIDMTEKRFSAECPSNSPCSLEIQSSEAGDSALYLCASSLWGLGGPYAEQFFGPGTRLTVL.

Note on this clone: Mouse names are used for the genes. The sequence runs out 1 residue before the end of the CDR3; the remainder is reconstructed from the germline J gene. The V gene is TRBV23, the J gene TRBJ2-5; no DNA check was done on the table's D call, TRBD1. The germline V gene encodes CDR1 KGHTA and CDR2 FQNQQP. There are 14 residues in the CDR3. The CDR3 sequence is CSSSQDRNQDTQYF. The CDR3 bases that were read are TGCTCCAGCAGTCAAGACAGAAACCAAGACACCCAGTAC.

The sample holds a few counts of this clone. Mouse germline and gene names are used. Coverage ceases 1 residue before the CDR3 finishes, and the germline J gene fills in the end. The V call is TRBV26, the J call TRBJ1-3; the D gene is possibly TRBD1 (5 bases). The germline V and J ends were trimmed by 3 bases and 6 bases, with 9 bases remaining between them. This CDR3 has 13 amino acids. CDR1 is KGHPV and CDR2 is FQNQEV in the germline V gene (reference sequence). Here the CDR3 reads CASSLQDKNTLYF. The DNA read from the CDR3 is TGTGCCAGCAGTCTACAGGACAAAAATACGCTCTAT.

As to this clone: Any gene name here is a mouse gene name. The read ends 1 residue before the CDR3 terminus; that terminus is restored from the germline J gene. V and J are TRBV26 and TRBJ1-1; TRBD1 might be the D (5 bases). This CDR3 is built from 14 residues. The V end lost 2 bases, the J end lost 3 bases, and 10 bases lay between the germline ends. CDR1 and CDR2 (germline): KGHPV, FQNQEV (reference sequence). The sequenced CDR3 bases are TGTGCCAGCAGTCTGACAGGAAGGCACACAGAAGTCTTC. This codes for CASSLTGRHTEVF. In full, the CDR3 reads CASSLTGRHTEVFF.

On this clone itself: Genes here carry mouse names. With the read ending 1 residue before the CDR3 end, the germline J gene is used to fill in that end. The chain couples TRBV19 to TRBJ2-4; 9 bases align to TRBD1. Germline V gene sequence: CDR1 FNHDT, CDR2 SITEND (reference sequence). The CDR3 runs to 16 residues. V gave up 4 bases and J gave up 0 bases; unmatched junction bases: 6. CDR3 DNA (partial): TGTGCCAGCAGTCTCCGGGACAGGGCTAGTCAAAACACCTTGTAC. Its translation is CASSLRDRASQNTLY. The entire CDR3 reads CASSLRDRASQNTLYF. Combining the CDR3 with reference TRBV19 and TRBJ2-4 gives the whole variable domain GGIITQTPKFLIGQEGQKLTLKCQQNFNHDTMYWYRQDSGKGLRLIYYSITENDLQKGDLSEGYDASREKKSSFSLTVTSAQKNEMAVFLCASSLRDRASQNTLYFGAGTRLSVL.